These T cell receptor beta chains were read from a single sample in a study of blood T cell repertoires in COVID-19. Using immunoSEQ multiplex PCR, the repertoire was profiled, and TCRdb retains in-frame clones only, with some absent. The sample carries 200,000 to 250,000 clones, around four fifths recorded once. The sequencing input was PBMCs or T cells enriched from blood (not recorded which). The source is a woman between 50 and 59 years old who had been exposed to COVID-19. The CDR3 runs from the conserved cysteine through the conserved F or W. The D gene is left open where the match is weak. Size tells how often a clone was seen (once, few, many) or the class of an expanded clone, and some rows leave it out.

>-|TRBJ1-1|TRBV5-1|-
TGCGCCAGCAGCTCTTTTGACAGGACTGAAGCTTTCTTT
CASSSFDRTEAFF
>TRBD1|TRBJ2-7|TRBV13|-
TGTGCCAGCAGCTCCAGGGGGTTAGAATCCTACGAGCAGTACTTC
CASSSRGLESYEQYF
>-|TRBJ2-7|TRBV11-2|-
TGTGCCAGCAAACAATTACAGGGAATCAACGAGCAGTACTTC
CASKQLQGINEQYF
>-|TRBJ2-3|TRBV30|-
TGTGCCTGGAAACCCCCGGGAACAGATACGCAGTATTTT
CAWKPPGTDTQYF
>TRBD2|TRBJ2-7|TRBV5-5|few
TGTGCCAGCAGCCCAGTGGGTGTAGCGGGGGTGCTCACCTACGAGCAGTACTTC
CASSPVGVAGVLTYEQYF
>TRBD1|TRBJ2-6|TRBV7-9|-
TGTGCCAGCAGCCCAAAGGGGGCCCAGGGTGGAGGGGCCAACGTCCTGACTTTC
CASSPKGAQGGGANVLTF
>-|TRBJ2-5|TRBV25-1|once
TGTGCCAGCAGTTTCTTGGGGGGAGAGACCCAGTACTTC
CASSFLGGETQYF
>-|TRBJ2-5|TRBV5-1|-
TGCGCCAGCAGCCCCTTCCCGGGTTTCGGGACCCAGTACTTC
CASSPFPGFGTQYF
>-|TRBJ1-2|TRBV28|-
TGTGCCAGCAGCCTACCTCCCGGTGGCTACACCTTC
CASSLPPGGYTF
>-|TRBJ1-1|TRBV30|-
TGTGCCTGGAGTGTGACAGTGAACACTGAAGCTTTCTTT
CAWSVTVNTEAFF
>TRBD1|TRBJ1-5|TRBV19|-
TGTGCCAGTGCAGCGACCGGGACAGTTACCAATCAGCCCCAGCATTTT
CASAATGTVTNQPQHF
>-|TRBJ2-1|TRBV5-4|-
TGTGCCAGCAGCCATATCAGCTCCTACAATGAGCAGTTCTTC
CASSHISSYNEQFF
>TRBD1|TRBJ1-1|TRBV3-1/TRBV3-2|-
TGTGCCAGCAGCCGTCGATCCGGGACAGGGGACACTGAAGCTTTCTTT
CASSRRSGTGDTEAFF
>TRBD1|TRBJ1-2|TRBV6-5|-
TGTGCCAGCAGTACCACAGGGGCGTTTAACTATGGCTACACCTTC
CASSTTGAFNYGYTF
>-|TRBJ2-7|TRBV7-8|-
TGTGCCAGCAGCTTATTAGCCCAACCACGGGGCGAGCAGTACTTC
CASSLLAQPRGEQYF
>TRBD1|TRBJ1-1|TRBV29-1|-
TGCAGCGCCACCAACAGGGGTAGCACTGAAGCTTTCTTT
CSATNRGSTEAFF
>-|TRBJ2-7|TRBV18|-
TGTGCCAGCTCACGGGGGGAGAGATTCTACGAGCAGTACTTC
CASSRGERFYEQYF
>TRBD1|TRBJ1-3|TRBV2|few
TGTGCCAGCGGGGGGGGACAGGGAGAAACTGGAAACACCATATATTTT
CASGGGQGETGNTIYF
>-|TRBJ1-3|TRBV6-5|once
TGTGCCAGCAGTCCCCGGGTCTCTGGAAACACCATATATTTT
CASSPRVSGNTIYF
>-|TRBJ1-3|TRBV5-1|-
TGCGCCAGCAGCTTAAACGGACAGCCCACATTCTCTGGAAACACCATATATTTT
CASSLNGQPTFSGNTIYF
>TRBD1|TRBJ1-6|TRBV30|once
TGTGCCTGGAGTAGACAGGGTGGGAGTTCACCCCTCCACTTT
CAWSRQGGSSPLHF
>TRBD2|TRBJ2-1|TRBV6-5|-
TGTGCCAGCAGTTACTCGAAACTAGCGGCCTACAATGAGCAGTTCTTC
CASSYSKLAAYNEQFF
>-|TRBJ2-5|TRBV10-3|once
TGTGCCATCAGTGAGGGACAAATGTTCCAAGAGACCCAGTACTTC
CAISEGQMFQETQYF
>TRBD1|TRBJ2-2|TRBV7-6|few
TGTGCCGTGACGGGACAGATGAACACCGGGGAGCTGTTTTTT
CAVTGQMNTGELFF
>TRBD2|TRBJ2-2|TRBV4-2|-
TGTGCCAGCAGCGAAGGACTAGCGGGGGGCCGGAACACCGGGGAGCTGTTTTTT
CASSEGLAGGRNTGELFF
>-|TRBJ1-3|TRBV6-2/TRBV6-3|-
TGTGCCAGCAGTTTTGAGGGCCTCAGCTCTGGAAACACCATATATTTT
CASSFEGLSSGNTIYF
>-|TRBJ2-5|TRBV19|-
TGTGCCAGTAGTACTGGAGGGATACCCCAAGAGACCCAGTACTTC
CASSTGGIPQETQYF
>TRBD2|TRBJ2-3|TRBV7-3|-
TGTGCCAGCAGCCGCAGCCCGGGACTAGCGGTTTATTTT
CASSRSPGLAVYF
>-|TRBJ2-5|TRBV27|-
TGTGCCAGCAGTTTATTGGGGACGAAGGGGGGGAGAGAGACCCAGTACTTC
CASSLLGTKGGRETQYF
>TRBD2|TRBJ2-5|TRBV19|-
TGTGCCAGTAGTATAGCCATAGCGGGGGGGCGAGAGACCCAGTACTTC
CASSIAIAGGRETQYF
>-|TRBJ1-1|TRBV29-1|-
TGCAGCGCATTAACGGGTTTCACTGAAGCTTTCTTT
CSALTGFTEAFF
>-|TRBJ2-7|TRBV4-2|-
TGTGCCAGCAGCCAAGATCTTGGCGGCAGCTACGAGCAGTACTTC
CASSQDLGGSYEQYF
>TRBD2|TRBJ2-1|TRBV7-6|-
TGTGCCAGCAGCATTAGCGGGGGGGGTGAGCAGTTCTTC
CASSISGGGEQFF
>TRBD1|TRBJ1-1|TRBV28|-
TGTGCCAGCACCCTTACAGGGGATTTAGCTGAAGCTTTCTTT
CASTLTGDLAEAFF
>-|TRBJ1-3|TRBV5-6|once
TGTGCCAGCAGCCCCAGGGGATTCTCTGGAAACACCATATATTTT
CASSPRGFSGNTIYF
>TRBD2|TRBJ2-1|TRBV28|few
TGTGCCAGCAGTTCTGGCGGGGGGACGCAGAATGAGCAGTTCTTC
CASSSGGGTQNEQFF
>TRBD1|TRBJ2-1|TRBV6-1|-
TGTGCCAGCAGTGAAGGGCCGGGACAGGGTTCCTACAATGAGCAGTTCTTC
CASSEGPGQGSYNEQFF
>TRBD2|TRBJ2-1|TRBV6-2/TRBV6-3|-
TGTGCCAGCAGTCCCCTGGGACTAGCGGGGGGCCCGGTGAATGAGCAGTTCTTC
CASSPLGLAGGPVNEQFF
>-|TRBJ2-1|TRBV5-4|once
TGTGCCATCGACGAGGAATACAATGAGCAGTTCTTC
CAIDEEYNEQFF
>-|TRBJ1-1|TRBV29-1|-
TGCAGCGTCCGGGAGGGGCAGGTTGAAGCTTTCTTT
CSVREGQVEAFF
>TRBD1|TRBJ1-5|TRBV7-2|-
TGTGCCAGCAGCTTAGACAGGGGCTGGTCCCAGCCCCAGCATTTT
CASSLDRGWSQPQHF
>-|TRBJ1-5|TRBV6-5|-
TGTGCCAGCGCGGGCGAGGGTCGAAATCAGCCCCAGCATTTT
CASAGEGRNQPQHF
>-|TRBJ1-1|TRBV12-3/TRBV12-4|-
TGTGCCAGCAGTGATAGATCCCATCGAGAAGCTTTCTTT
CASSDRSHREAFF
>TRBD2|TRBJ2-5|TRBV5-1|-
TGCGCCAGCAGCTCCGGGACTAGCGGGCTCCAAGAGACCCAGTACTTC
CASSSGTSGLQETQYF
>TRBD1|TRBJ2-7|TRBV5-1|-
TGCGCCAGTACAGGGGGTGAATACCAAAGCTCCTACGAGCAGTACTTC
CASTGGEYQSSYEQYF
>-|TRBJ1-1|TRBV2|-
TGTGCCAGCAGACCTAGACTGACCGTGAACACTGAAGCTTTCTTT
CASRPRLTVNTEAFF
>-|TRBJ2-2|TRBV12-3/TRBV12-4|-
TGTGCCAGCAGTCCGGACCTGGGAGCCTATCTGTTTTTT
CASSPDLGAYLFF
>TRBD2|TRBJ2-1|TRBV19|-
TGTGCCAGTAGTACTAACCGGGGGGGTAATGAGCAGTTCTTC
CASSTNRGGNEQFF
>TRBD1|TRBJ2-2|TRBV5-1|-
TGCGCCAGCAGCTTTTCATTACAGGGGAGCGGGGAGCTGTTTTTT
CASSFSLQGSGELFF
>TRBD1|TRBJ1-3|TRBV4-3|-
TGCGCCAGCAGCCAAGGTCGGACAGGGGGAGCCTACTCTGGAAACACCATATATTTT
CASSQGRTGGAYSGNTIYF